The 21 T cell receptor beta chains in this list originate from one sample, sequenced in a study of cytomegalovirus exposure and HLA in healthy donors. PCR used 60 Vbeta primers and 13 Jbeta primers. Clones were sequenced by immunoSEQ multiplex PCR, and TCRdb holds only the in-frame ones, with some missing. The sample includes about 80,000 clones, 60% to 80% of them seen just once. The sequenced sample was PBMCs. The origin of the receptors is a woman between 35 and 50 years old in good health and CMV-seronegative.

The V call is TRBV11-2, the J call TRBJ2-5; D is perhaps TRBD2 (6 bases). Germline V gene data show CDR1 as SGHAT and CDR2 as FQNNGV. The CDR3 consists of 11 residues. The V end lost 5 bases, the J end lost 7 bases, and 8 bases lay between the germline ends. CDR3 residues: CASSAGGTQYF. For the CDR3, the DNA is TGTGCCAGCAGCGCCGGGGGGACCCAGTACTTC. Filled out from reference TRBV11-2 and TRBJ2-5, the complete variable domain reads EAGVAQSPRYKIIEKRQSVAFWCNPISGHATLYWYQQILGQGPKLLIQFQNNGVVDDSQLPKDRFSAERLKGVDSTLKIQPAKLEDSAVYLCASSAGGTQYFGPGTRLLVL.

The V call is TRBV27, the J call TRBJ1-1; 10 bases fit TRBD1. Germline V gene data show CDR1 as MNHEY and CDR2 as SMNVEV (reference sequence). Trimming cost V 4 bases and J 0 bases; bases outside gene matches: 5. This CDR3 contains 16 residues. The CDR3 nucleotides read TGTGCCAGCAGTTCAAGGACAGGGGGGATGAACACTGAAGCTTTCTTT. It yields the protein CASSSRTGGMNTEAFF.

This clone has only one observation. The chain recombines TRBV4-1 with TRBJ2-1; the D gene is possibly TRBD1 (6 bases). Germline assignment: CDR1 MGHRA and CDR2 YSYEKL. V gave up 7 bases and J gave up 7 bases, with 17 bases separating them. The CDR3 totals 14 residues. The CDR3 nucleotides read TGCGCCAGCATTAGAGGGGGTATGAGGAATGAGCAGTTCTTC. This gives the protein CASIRGGMRNEQFF.

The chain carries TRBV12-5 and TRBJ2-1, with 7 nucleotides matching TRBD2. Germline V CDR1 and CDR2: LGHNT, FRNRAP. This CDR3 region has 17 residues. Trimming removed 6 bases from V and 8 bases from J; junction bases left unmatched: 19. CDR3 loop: CASGDRLASFDGDEQFF. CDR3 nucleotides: TGTGCTAGTGGAGACCGACTAGCTTCTTTCGATGGTGATGAGCAGTTCTTC.

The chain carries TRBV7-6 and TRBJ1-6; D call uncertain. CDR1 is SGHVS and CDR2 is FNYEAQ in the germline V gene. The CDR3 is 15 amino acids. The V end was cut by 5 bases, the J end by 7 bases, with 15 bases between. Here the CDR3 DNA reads TGTGCCAGCAGCGACCAACCCGCGACAAATTCACCCCTCCACTTT. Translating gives CASSDQPATNSPLHF.

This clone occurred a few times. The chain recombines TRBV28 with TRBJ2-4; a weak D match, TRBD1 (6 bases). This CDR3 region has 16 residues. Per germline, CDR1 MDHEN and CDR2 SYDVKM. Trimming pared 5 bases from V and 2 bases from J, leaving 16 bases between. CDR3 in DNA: TGTGCCAGCAGTGATACAGGGTCTGGGACCAAAAACATTCAGTACTTC. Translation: CASSDTGSGTKNIQYF.

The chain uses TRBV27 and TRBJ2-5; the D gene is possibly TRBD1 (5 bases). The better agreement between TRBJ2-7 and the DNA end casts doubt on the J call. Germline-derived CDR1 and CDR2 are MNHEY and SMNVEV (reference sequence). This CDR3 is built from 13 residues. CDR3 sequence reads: CASIAGNTYEQYF. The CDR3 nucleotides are TGTGCCAGCATCGCAGGGAACACCTACGAGCAGTACTTC.

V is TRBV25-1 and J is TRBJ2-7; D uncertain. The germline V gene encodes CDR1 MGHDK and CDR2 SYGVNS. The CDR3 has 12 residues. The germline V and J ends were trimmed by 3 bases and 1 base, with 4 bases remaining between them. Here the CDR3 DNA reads TGTGCCAGCAGTGACGGTTCCTACGAGCAGTACTTC. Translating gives CASSDGSYEQYF.

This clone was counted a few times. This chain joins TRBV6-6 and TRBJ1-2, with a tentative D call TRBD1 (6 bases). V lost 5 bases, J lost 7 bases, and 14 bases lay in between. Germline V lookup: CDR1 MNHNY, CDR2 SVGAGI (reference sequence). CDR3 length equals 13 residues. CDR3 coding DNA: TGTGCCAGCAGTCAGCAACAGGGAGTTGGCTACACCTTC. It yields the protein CASSQQQGVGYTF.

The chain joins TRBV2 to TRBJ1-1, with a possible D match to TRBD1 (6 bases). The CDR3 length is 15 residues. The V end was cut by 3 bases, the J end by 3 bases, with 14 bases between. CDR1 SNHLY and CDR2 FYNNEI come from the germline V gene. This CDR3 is CASSDSGQRDTEAFF. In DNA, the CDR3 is TGTGCCAGCAGTGACTCAGGACAGAGGGACACTGAAGCTTTCTTT.

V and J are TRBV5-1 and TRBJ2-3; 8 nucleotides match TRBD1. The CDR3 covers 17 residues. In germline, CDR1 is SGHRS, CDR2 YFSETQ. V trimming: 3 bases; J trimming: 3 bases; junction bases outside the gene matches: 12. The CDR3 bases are TGCGCCAGCAGCTCGGGATTGGGACAGGTCCGGACAGATACGCAGTATTTT. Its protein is CASSSGLGQVRTDTQYF.

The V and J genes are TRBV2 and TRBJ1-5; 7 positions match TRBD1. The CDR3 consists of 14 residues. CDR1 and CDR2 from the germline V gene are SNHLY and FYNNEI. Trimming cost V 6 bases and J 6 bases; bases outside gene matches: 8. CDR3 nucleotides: TGTGCCAGCAGCGAGACAGGGCCCGGTCAGCCCCAGCATTTT. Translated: CASSETGPGQPQHF. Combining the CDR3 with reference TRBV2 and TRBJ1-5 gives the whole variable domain EPEVTQTPSHQVTQMGQEVILRCVPISNHLYFYWYRQILGQKVEFLVSFYNNEISEKSEIFDDQFSVERPDGSNFTLKIRSTKLEDSAMYFCASSETGPGQPQHFGDGTRLSIL.

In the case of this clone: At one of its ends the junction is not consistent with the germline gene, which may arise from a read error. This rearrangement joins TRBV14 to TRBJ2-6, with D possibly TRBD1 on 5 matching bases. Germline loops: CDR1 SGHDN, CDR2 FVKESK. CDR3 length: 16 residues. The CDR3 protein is CTSSLPGNGGANVLTF. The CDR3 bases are TGTACCAGCAGCCTCCCAGGGAATGGTGGGGCCAACGTCCTGACTTTC. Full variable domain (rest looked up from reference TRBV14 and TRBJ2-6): EAGVTQFPSHSVIEKGQTVTLRCDPISGHDNLYWYRRVMGKEIKFLLHFVKESKQDESGMPNNRFLAERTGGTYSTLKVQPAELEDSGVYFCTSSLPGNGGANVLTFGAGSRLTVL.

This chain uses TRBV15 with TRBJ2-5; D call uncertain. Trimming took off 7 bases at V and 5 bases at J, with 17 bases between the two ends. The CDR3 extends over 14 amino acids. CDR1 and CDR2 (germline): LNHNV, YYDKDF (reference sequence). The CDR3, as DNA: TGTGCCACCACCGTTAGATATCAGGTGGAGACCCAGTACTTC. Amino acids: CATTVRYQVETQYF.

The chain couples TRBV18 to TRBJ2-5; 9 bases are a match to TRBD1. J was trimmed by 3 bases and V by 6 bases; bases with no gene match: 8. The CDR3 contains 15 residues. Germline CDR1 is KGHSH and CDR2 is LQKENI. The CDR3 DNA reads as TGTGCCAGCTCCCCCGGACAGGGGATGGAAGAGACCCAGTACTTC. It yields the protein CASSPGQGMEETQYF.

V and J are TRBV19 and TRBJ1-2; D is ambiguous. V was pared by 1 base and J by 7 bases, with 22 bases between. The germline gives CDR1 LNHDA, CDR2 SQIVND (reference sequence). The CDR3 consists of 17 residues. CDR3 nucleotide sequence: TGTGCCAGTAGTATAGGCGTTTATCCCGGCCCCAGAGGTGGCTACACCTTC. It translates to CASSIGVYPGPRGGYTF.

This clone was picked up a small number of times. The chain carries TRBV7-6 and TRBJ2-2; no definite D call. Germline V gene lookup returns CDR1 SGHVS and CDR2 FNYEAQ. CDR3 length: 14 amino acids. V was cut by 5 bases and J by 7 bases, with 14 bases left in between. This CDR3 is CASSPSYPVGELFF. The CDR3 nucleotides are TGTGCCAGCAGCCCGTCATACCCGGTCGGGGAGCTGTTTTTT.

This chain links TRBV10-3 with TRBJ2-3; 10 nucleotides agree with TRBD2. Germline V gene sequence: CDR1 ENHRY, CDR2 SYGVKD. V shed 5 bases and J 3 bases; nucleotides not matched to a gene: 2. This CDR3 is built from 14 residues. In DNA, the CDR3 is TGTGCCATCAGTACTAGCGGGGAGACAGATACGCAGTATTTT. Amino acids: CAISTSGETDTQYF.

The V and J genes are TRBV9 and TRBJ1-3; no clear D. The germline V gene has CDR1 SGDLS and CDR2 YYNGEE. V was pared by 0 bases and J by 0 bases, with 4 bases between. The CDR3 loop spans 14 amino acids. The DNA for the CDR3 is TGTGCCAGCAGCGTAGAGAGCTCTGGAAACACCATATATTTT. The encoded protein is CASSVESSGNTIYF. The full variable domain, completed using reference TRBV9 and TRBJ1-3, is DSGVTQTPKHLITATGQRVTLRCSPRSGDLSVYWYQQSLDQGLQFLIQYYNGEERAKGNILERFSAQQFPDLHSELNLSSLELGDSALYFCASSVESSGNTIYFGEGSWLTVV.

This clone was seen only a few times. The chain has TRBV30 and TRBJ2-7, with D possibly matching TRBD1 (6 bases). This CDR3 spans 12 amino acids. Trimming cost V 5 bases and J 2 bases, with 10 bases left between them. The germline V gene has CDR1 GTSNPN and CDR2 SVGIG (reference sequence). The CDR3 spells CAWGQITYEQYF. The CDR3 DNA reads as TGTGCCTGGGGACAGATCACCTACGAGCAGTACTTC.

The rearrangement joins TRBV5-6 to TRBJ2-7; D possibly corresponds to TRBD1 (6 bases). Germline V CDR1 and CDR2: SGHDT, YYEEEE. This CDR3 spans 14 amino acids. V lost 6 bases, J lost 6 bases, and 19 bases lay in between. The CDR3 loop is CASTLGQGLIEQYF. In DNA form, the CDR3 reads TGTGCCAGCACCCTTGGGCAGGGGCTTATCGAGCAGTACTTC. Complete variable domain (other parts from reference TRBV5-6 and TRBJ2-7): DAGVTQSPTHLIKTRGQQVTLRCSPKSGHDTVSWYQQALGQGPQFIFQYYEEEERQRGNFPDRFSGHQFPNYSSELNVNALLLGDSALYLCASTLGQGLIEQYFGPGTRLTVT.